The 29 T cell receptor beta chains listed next were all sequenced from one sample in a study of shared clonotypes between healthy human individuals. Sequencing was performed with immunoSEQ multiplex PCR; in TCRdb, only in-frame clones are kept and a portion is missing. The table shows under 700,000 clones, with 85% to 95% occurring only once. Terminally differentiated effector memory CD45RA+ cells were excluded from the naive CD8 cells, which were CD45RO-negative and positively selected for CCR7. The sequenced sample was naive CD8+ T cells sorted from blood. The source of these receptors is a woman aged 25 to 45 in good health.

A single count supports this clone. The V call is TRBV7-9, the J call TRBJ2-5; D gene unclear. There are 13 residues in the CDR3. Trimming shortened V by 5 bases and J by 10 bases, and 17 bases separated the two germline ends. Germline CDR1 is SEHNR and CDR2 is FQNEAQ (reference sequence). In DNA form, the CDR3 reads TGTGCCAGCAGCCCCGCAACACGGGTCGACCAGTACTTC. As protein: CASSPATRVDQYF.

The gene calls are TRBV11-2 and TRBJ1-2; no definite D call. The CDR3 spans 13 residues. The germline gives CDR1 SGHAT, CDR2 FQNNGV. The V and J ends lost 5 bases and 4 bases respectively, with 11 bases between them. The CDR3 reads CASSDGRGYGYTF. The CDR3 nucleotides are TGTGCCAGCAGCGATGGACGGGGCTATGGCTACACCTTC. Based on the CDR3 plus reference TRBV11-2 and TRBJ1-2, the full variable domain is EAGVAQSPRYKIIEKRQSVAFWCNPISGHATLYWYQQILGQGPKLLIQFQNNGVVDDSQLPKDRFSAERLKGVDSTLKIQPAKLEDSAVYLCASSDGRGYGYTFGSGTRLTVV.

The chain carries TRBV11-1 and TRBJ1-1, with TRBD1 matching over 7 bases. The CDR3 has 17 amino acids. CDR1 is SGHAT, CDR2 FQDESV, per germline (reference sequence). Germline trimming cut 5 bases from V and 1 base from J; bases unmatched to any gene: 13. CDR3: CASSPSGGGAWNTEAFF. The CDR3 DNA follows: TGTGCCAGCAGCCCGTCAGGAGGGGGCGCGTGGAACACTGAAGCTTTCTTT. Complete variable domain (other parts from reference TRBV11-1 and TRBJ1-1): EAEVAQSPRYKITEKSQAVAFWCDPISGHATLYWYRQILGQGPELLVQFQDESVVDDSQLPKDRFSAERLKGVDSTLKIQPAELGDSAMYLCASSPSGGGAWNTEAFFGQGTRLTVV.

V is TRBV14 and J is TRBJ2-1; 11 positions match TRBD2. V lost 4 bases and J lost 8; bases outside the gene matches: 7. CDR1 is SGHDN and CDR2 is FVKESK in the germline V gene. The CDR3 runs to 15 residues. Here the CDR3 reads CASSPTGTSGDEQFF. The CDR3 DNA sequence: TGTGCCAGCAGCCCTACCGGGACTAGCGGAGATGAGCAGTTCTTC.

The rearrangement joins TRBV7-2 to TRBJ1-1; D is uncertain. CDR1 and CDR2 (germline): SGHTA, FQGNSA. The CDR3 has 10 amino acids. With 3 bases removed from V and 5 bases from J, the gap between germline ends came to 1 base. The CDR3 loop is CASSFTEAFF. In DNA form, the CDR3 reads TGTGCCAGCAGCTTTACTGAAGCTTTCTTT.

This rearrangement joins TRBV29-1 to TRBJ1-4; D call uncertain. Germline V gives CDR1 SQVTM, CDR2 ANQGSEA. CDR3 length equals 11 residues. Trimming took 6 bases from V and 7 from J, leaving 9 bases between them. The CDR3: CSVLAGEKLFF. The CDR3 DNA sequence: TGCAGCGTCCTAGCAGGTGAAAAACTGTTTTTT.

V gene TRBV28 combines with J gene TRBJ2-1; 8 bases match TRBD2. J gave up 7 bases and V 2 bases, and 7 bases lay outside the gene matches. The germline V gene encodes CDR1 MDHEN and CDR2 SYDVKM. This CDR3 comprises 15 residues. DNA of the CDR3: TGTGCCAGCAGTTTAATCGCGGGAGGAAAGAATGAGCAGTTCTTC. This gives the protein CASSLIAGGKNEQFF. Full variable domain (remainder filled in from reference TRBV28 and TRBJ2-1): DVKVTQSSRYLVKRTGEKVFLECVQDMDHENMFWYRQDPGLGLRLIYFSYDVKMKEKGDIPEGYSVSREKKERFSLILESASTNQTSMYLCASSLIAGGKNEQFFGPGTRLTVL.

The gene calls are TRBV5-4 and TRBJ2-7; D ambiguous. Germline values: CDR1 SGHNT, CDR2 YYREEE (reference sequence). The CDR3 spans 13 residues. V was cut by 3 bases and J by 3 bases, with 10 bases left in between. The chain's CDR3 is CASSYQGNYEQYF. The DNA for the CDR3 is TGTGCCAGCAGCTACCAAGGAAACTACGAGCAGTACTTC.

The chain employs TRBV13 and TRBJ2-7; 7 bases are shared with TRBD2. CDR1 is PRHDT, CDR2 FYEKMQ, per germline (reference sequence). The CDR3 extends over 14 amino acids. With V trimmed by 8 bases and J by 4 bases, 11 bases remained unmatched. This chain's CDR3 is CASGIFVGGYEQYF. DNA of the CDR3: TGTGCCAGCGGGATATTCGTGGGGGGGTACGAGCAGTACTTC.

The chain links TRBV30 to TRBJ2-7; TRBD2 agrees at 10 bases. Per germline, CDR1 GTSNPN and CDR2 SVGIG (reference sequence). V lost 0 bases and J lost 3; bases outside the gene matches: 2. This CDR3 is built from 14 residues. Written as DNA, the CDR3 is TGTGCCTGGAGTGTTGGACTAGCGGACTACGAGCAGTACTTC. It translates to CAWSVGLADYEQYF.

This chain uses TRBV5-6 with TRBJ2-7; D is uncertain. Germline-derived CDR1 and CDR2 are SGHDT and YYEEEE. The CDR3 spans 13 residues. V lost 0 bases to trimming and J lost 2 bases, with 6 bases between them. In nucleotides, the CDR3 is TGTGCCAGCAGCTTGGGTCCCACCTACGAGCAGTACTTC. Translation: CASSLGPTYEQYF.

This sequence joins TRBV7-6 and TRBJ2-7; the D is unclear. The CDR3 is 13 residues long. The germline V gene has CDR1 SGHVS and CDR2 FNYEAQ. Trimming stripped 1 base from V and 4 bases from J, with 8 bases between. CDR3 DNA sequence: TGTGCCAGCAGCTTAGGCAGAGATTACGAGCAGTACTTC. Protein: CASSLGRDYEQYF.

This chain links TRBV6-4 with TRBJ1-2; D not resolved. In germline, CDR1 is MRHNA, CDR2 SNTAGT. The CDR3 has 13 amino acids. The V end lost 2 bases, the J end lost 5 bases, and 9 bases lay between the germline ends. The CDR3 nucleotides are TGTGCCAGCAGTGACGGTTTGGGATATGGCTACACCTTC. Residues: CASSDGLGYGYTF.

The chain employs TRBV4-1 and TRBJ1-2, with a possible D match to TRBD1 (5 bases). V lost 4 bases and J lost 3, with 12 bases in between. This CDR3 is built from 14 residues. CDR1 is MGHRA and CDR2 is YSYEKL in the germline V gene. The CDR3 DNA sequence: TGCGCCAGCAGCCTCTGGGACGGAGACTATGGCTACACCTTC. It is translated as CASSLWDGDYGYTF.

The chain is built from TRBV5-6 and TRBJ1-5; D might be TRBD1 (5 bases). CDR1 SGHDT and CDR2 YYEEEE come from the germline V gene. The germline V and J ends were trimmed by 4 bases and 10 bases, with 15 bases remaining between them. The CDR3 consists of 13 residues. The CDR3 loop is CASSKYPGGPQHF. CDR3 coding DNA: TGTGCCAGCAGCAAATACCCCGGGGGACCCCAGCATTTT.

In this sample, this clone turned up a few times. V usage is TRBV6-4 and J usage is TRBJ1-1, with D unclear. V lost 0 bases, J lost 3 bases, and 5 bases lay in between. The length of the CDR3 is 13 residues. Germline V gives CDR1 MRHNA, CDR2 SNTAGT. This chain's CDR3 is CASSDSADTEAFF. The CDR3 coding sequence is TGTGCCAGCAGTGACTCGGCAGACACTGAAGCTTTCTTT.

This clone appeared a few times. The V call is TRBV25-1, the J call TRBJ2-7; D gene ambiguous. V was shortened by 5 bases and J by 5 bases, with 7 bases between the two germline ends. This CDR3 region has 11 residues. Germline values: CDR1 MGHDK, CDR2 SYGVNS. Here the CDR3 DNA reads TGTGCCAGCAGTCTGGGGAACGAGCAGTACTTC. Protein: CASSLGNEQYF.

This clone was counted only a few times. The junction departs from the called germline gene at one end, perhaps through a read error. Other DNA sequences in this specimen translate into the identical CDR3. In DNA, the CDR3 is TGTGCCAGCGGCGTGGGGACCGGGGAGCTGTTTTTT. Translated: CASGVGTGELFF. The genes are TRBV9 and TRBJ2-2; D gene ambiguous. CDR3 length: 12 amino acids. Per the germline V gene, CDR1 is SGDLS and CDR2 is YYNGEE.

V and J are TRBV10-3 and TRBJ2-1, with 8 bases identical to TRBD2. Germline trimming cut 3 bases from V and 5 bases from J; bases unmatched to any gene: 15. Germline values: CDR1 ENHRY, CDR2 SYGVKD. The CDR3 runs 18 residues. CDR3 sequence reads: CAISDLLSSSGINNEQFF. In DNA, the CDR3 is TGTGCCATCAGTGACCTACTTTCGAGTAGCGGGATCAACAATGAGCAGTTCTTC.

This clone was observed once. The same CDR3 can be traced to other DNA sequences in this sample. This chain uses TRBV19 with TRBJ2-7; perhaps TRBD1 as D (7 bases). The germline CDR1 and CDR2 sequences are LNHDA and SQIVND (reference sequence). Trimming removed 6 bases from V and 2 bases from J, with 14 bases in between. CDR3 length: 14 amino acids. In nucleotides, the CDR3 is TGTGCCAGTAGCCCAGCAGGGGGGCCCTACGAGCAGTACTTC. Protein product: CASSPAGGPYEQYF.

CDR3 sequence (DNA): TGTGCCAGCAGCTACTCAGGGTCGGTTGATACGCAGTATTTT. Amino acid sequence: CASSYSGSVDTQYF. The chain has TRBV7-9 and TRBJ2-3, with D maybe TRBD1 (5 bases). The germline V and J ends were trimmed by 4 bases and 6 bases, with 14 bases remaining between them. Germline V gives CDR1 SEHNR, CDR2 FQNEAQ (reference sequence). This CDR3 is 14 amino acids long.

The chain links TRBV10-2 to TRBJ2-4, with D perhaps matching TRBD2 (5 bases). From germline, CDR1 is WSHSY and CDR2 SAAADI. This CDR3 has 16 amino acids. V lost 5 bases, J lost 2 bases, and 16 bases lay in between. The CDR3, as DNA: TGCGCCAGCAGTTATATTAGCGAGGGTACCAAAAACATTCAGTACTTC. Encoded protein: CASSYISEGTKNIQYF.

The CDR3 loop reads CASSLVGWGSYEQYF. The CDR3, as DNA: TGCGCCAGCAGCTTGGTTGGATGGGGATCCTACGAGCAGTACTTC. The chain employs TRBV5-1 and TRBJ2-7, with no clear D. Trimming took off 0 bases at V and 1 base at J, with 11 bases between the two ends. This CDR3 contains 15 residues. Germline CDR1 SGHRS, CDR2 YFSETQ.

This clone was observed once. The V and J genes are TRBV27 and TRBJ2-7; 8 bases map to TRBD2. The CDR3 totals 14 residues. J was trimmed by 4 bases and V by 3 bases; bases with no gene match: 5. Per the germline V gene, CDR1 is MNHEY and CDR2 is SMNVEV (reference sequence). The CDR3 reads CASSFSGTSYEQYF. CDR3 DNA sequence: TGTGCCAGCAGTTTTAGCGGGACGTCGTACGAGCAGTACTTC.

This sequence joins TRBV12-1 and TRBJ2-3; TRBD2 was called by the table and not checked on the DNA. TRBV12-1 is tagged as a pseudogene. This CDR3 has 14 amino acids. The CDR3 spells CASVTEADTDTQYF. The CDR3 DNA reads as TGTGCCAGCGTTACGGAGGCCGACACAGATACGCAGTATTTT.

A word on this clone: Other DNA sequences of this sample code for an identical CDR3. The chain combines TRBV19 with TRBJ2-7, with D possibly matching TRBD2 (5 bases). Germline V gene lookup returns CDR1 LNHDA and CDR2 SQIVND (reference sequence). V was shortened by 3 bases and J by 2 bases, with 8 bases between the two germline ends. This CDR3 region has 13 residues. The CDR3 is CASSISGTYEQYF. DNA of the CDR3: TGTGCCAGTAGTATTTCGGGGACCTACGAGCAGTACTTC.

The chain combines TRBV27 with TRBJ2-7; 8 positions match TRBD1. CDR3 length equals 15 residues. With 5 bases clipped from V and 5 bases from J, the junction kept 11 bases outside the gene matches. Germline assignment: CDR1 MNHEY and CDR2 SMNVEV (reference sequence). CDR3 sequence: CASSPGQGRMNEQYF. In DNA, the CDR3 is TGTGCCAGCAGTCCAGGACAGGGAAGGATGAACGAGCAGTACTTC.

V and J are TRBV23-1 and TRBJ2-2, with TRBD2 identical over 8 bases. TRBV23-1 has ORF status, its function being uncertain. This CDR3 is 22 amino acids long. After removal of 2 bases from V and 5 bases from J, the junction contained 25 bases not matched to a gene. The CDR3 DNA follows: TGCGCCAGCAGTCAAGGTTGGGGCCATAGCGGGAACGGCGCGGGGAATACCGGGGAGCTGTTTTTT. This encodes CASSQGWGHSGNGAGNTGELFF.

This clone showed up just once. The same CDR3 is also encoded by other DNA sequences in this sample. The J gene is TRBJ2-5, the V gene TRBV28; D is ambiguous. Judging by the DNA end, TRBJ2-7 fits better; the J call may be wrong. Germline assignment: CDR1 MDHEN and CDR2 SYDVKM. This CDR3 has 14 amino acids. CDR3 sequence reads: CASSLLGPSYEQYF. The CDR3 region has the DNA TGTGCCAGCAGTTTACTGGGTCCAAGCTACGAGCAGTACTTC.